Listed here are 4 T cell receptor beta chains from one sample, sequenced in a study of CD8+ T cells in alopecia areata (dated by TCRdb to between 2017 and 2018). The library was made by the immunoSEQ multiplex PCR assay. RNA was extracted from all samples and reverse transcribed into cDNA as template for TCR sequencing. The immuneACCESS repertoire file appears here via TCRdb, limited to in-frame rearrangements. These files lack a portion of the clones; in checked studies, under half of the deficit traces to unresolved V genes, and the cause of the others is not known. There are roughly 110,000 clones in this sample, and none of them is a singleton. The ten largest make up about 18% of the sample. Sequenced sample: lesional skin. These receptors were obtained from a C3H/HeJ mouse with alopecia areata. Mice belonging to this strain carry MHC haplotype H2-k.

Notes on this clone: Gene labels here are mouse ones. The read terminates 4 residues before the CDR3 end, so the remaining end is supplied by the germline J gene. This rearrangement joins TRBV13-1 to TRBJ2-3; the D is unclear. This CDR3 region has 14 residues. Germline assignment: CDR1 NSHNY and CDR2 SYGAGN. V lost 0 bases, J lost 0 bases, and 5 bases lay in between. CDR3 region: CASSDVVSAETLYF. CDR3 DNA (partial): TGTGCCAGCAGTGATGTTGTTAGTGCAGAA.

This clone occurred a few times. Genes and germline come from the mouse. Read coverage stops 4 residues before the CDR3 terminus; the germline J gene supplies the remainder. This chain uses TRBV13-1 with TRBJ1-1; TRBD1 agrees at 9 bases. Germline V gene sequence: CDR1 NSHNY, CDR2 SYGAGN. V shed 6 bases and J 3 bases; nucleotides not matched to a gene: 6. The CDR3 is 14 amino acids. The sequenced CDR3 bases are TGTGCCAGCATCGGGACAGGGAGGGACACA. The encoded protein is CASIGTGRDT. Given in full, the CDR3 is CASIGTGRDTEVFF.

Turning to this clone: Here the gene names and germline are mouse. The read ends 4 residues before the CDR3 terminus; that terminus is restored from the germline J gene. J is TRBJ1-2 and V is TRBV31; D gene ambiguous. The CDR3 is 13 amino acids. V lost 2 bases and J lost 4, with 11 bases in between. Germline-derived CDR1 and CDR2 are GKSSPN and SITVG. The CDR3 DNA, read in part, is TGTGCCTGGAGTGAGGAGGTGGGCTCC. The encoded protein is CAWSEEVGS. The complete CDR3 sequence is CAWSEEVGSDYTF. The full variable domain, completed using reference TRBV31 and TRBJ1-2, is AQTIHQWPVAEIKAVGSPLSLGCTIKGKSSPNLYWYWQATGGTLQQLFYSITVGQVESVVQLNLSASRPKDDQFILSTEKLLLSHSGFYLCAWSEEVGSDYTFGSGTRLLVI.

This clone appeared a few times. Here the gene names and germline are mouse. The CDR3 goes on 4 residues after the read ends, and that part is filled in from the germline J gene. This rearrangement joins TRBV1 to TRBJ2-1; 9 bases line up with TRBD2. The germline V gene encodes CDR1 NSQYPW and CDR2 LRSPGD (reference sequence). The CDR3 runs to 13 residues. The CDR3 loop is CTCIRDWDAEQFF. The CDR3 DNA, read in part, is TGCACCTGCATCCGGGACTGGGACGCT.